Following are 26 T cell receptor beta chains from one sample sequenced in a study of T cell responses to AZD1222 COVID-19 vaccine. Profiling relied on immunoSEQ multiplex PCR, and the TCRdb table lists in-frame clones only, not all of them. The table lists over 95,000 clones, around nine tenths of them singletons. The sample was peripheral blood, taken on day 0 of AZD1222 vaccination. The receptors come from an adult in good health.

This chain joins TRBV7-2 and TRBJ2-5; D is undetermined. This CDR3 is built from 15 residues. Germline V gives CDR1 SGHTA, CDR2 FQGNSA. The V gene lost 2 bases and the J gene lost 5 bases, with 15 bases spanning the gap. CDR3 residues: CASSLSGSAMETQYF. The CDR3 region has the DNA TGTGCCAGCAGCTTAAGTGGCAGTGCGATGGAGACCCAGTACTTC.

The chain uses TRBV7-9 and TRBJ2-7; D not resolved. The V end lost 5 bases, the J end lost 7 bases, and 12 bases lay between the germline ends. The CDR3 consists of 12 residues. Germline V gives CDR1 SEHNR, CDR2 FQNEAQ (reference sequence). Here the CDR3 DNA reads TGTGCCAGCAGCCCCGTGGGTTGGGAGCAGTACTTC. Encoded protein: CASSPVGWEQYF.

The rearrangement joins TRBV30 to TRBJ1-6; 8 bases match TRBD1. The CDR3 is 15 amino acids. CDR1 and CDR2 from the germline V gene are GTSNPN and SVGIG (reference sequence). Trimming at V came to 5 bases and at J to 7 bases, leaving 10 bases not matched to a gene. CDR3: CAWQSGGAENSPLHF. For the CDR3, the DNA is TGTGCCTGGCAGTCAGGGGGCGCGGAGAATTCACCCCTCCACTTT.

The chain recombines TRBV28 with TRBJ1-6; no firm D call. Germline values: CDR1 MDHEN, CDR2 SYDVKM. V was trimmed by 2 bases and J by 10 bases, leaving 12 bases between them. The length of the CDR3 is 14 residues. CDR3 sequence reads: CASSLRPGWSPLHF. Here the CDR3 DNA reads TGTGCCAGCAGTTTACGTCCAGGCTGGTCACCCCTCCACTTT.

The chain is built from TRBV7-8 and TRBJ1-2, with TRBD1 identical over 11 bases. The CDR3 is 16 amino acids. V lost 2 bases and J lost 8; bases outside the gene matches: 10. Germline CDR1 is SGHVS and CDR2 is FQNEAQ. For the CDR3, the DNA is TGTGCCAGCAGCTTACTAGGACAGGGGGCGGTCATCGGCTACACCTTC. Residues: CASSLLGQGAVIGYTF.

This rearrangement joins TRBV5-8 to TRBJ1-4; D call uncertain. CDR1 and CDR2 (germline): SGHTS, YDEGEE. This CDR3 contains 14 residues. Trimming pared 2 bases from V and 4 bases from J, leaving 9 bases between. The CDR3 DNA reads as TGTGCCAGCAGCTTTGGCCTCTTTAATGAAAAACTGTTTTTT. As protein: CASSFGLFNEKLFF.

The CDR3 reads CASSVEAGRNTIYF. In DNA form, the CDR3 reads TGTGCCAGCAGCGTAGAGGCAGGGAGAAACACCATATATTTT. The chain recombines TRBV9 with TRBJ1-3; weak D call: TRBD1 (5 bases). Trimming left V 0 bases short and J 5 bases short, with 9 bases between. Germline V lookup: CDR1 SGDLS, CDR2 YYNGEE. The CDR3 has 14 amino acids.

The V and J genes are TRBV14 and TRBJ2-3, with 8 bases that match TRBD2. This CDR3 has 15 amino acids. V gave up 1 base and J gave up 7 bases; unmatched junction bases: 7. CDR1 and CDR2 from the germline V gene are SGHDN and FVKESK. This chain's CDR3 is CASSQVRSGSNTQYF. As DNA, the CDR3 is TGTGCCAGCAGCCAAGTACGGAGCGGGAGTAATACGCAGTATTTT.

The rearrangement links TRBV6-6 to TRBJ1-5, with D maybe TRBD1 (6 bases). The CDR3 contains 14 residues. Trimming cost V 6 bases and J 7 bases, with 16 bases left between them. Germline loops: CDR1 MNHNY, CDR2 SVGAGI (reference sequence). This CDR3 is CASSFTGSQQPQHF. Written as DNA, the CDR3 is TGTGCCAGCAGCTTTACAGGGTCTCAACAGCCCCAGCATTTT.

The chain couples TRBV28 to TRBJ2-1; perhaps TRBD2 as D (5 bases). CDR1 is MDHEN and CDR2 is SYDVKM in the germline V gene. This CDR3 spans 18 amino acids. The germline V and J ends were trimmed by 6 bases and 0 bases, with 21 bases remaining between them. CDR3 nucleotides: TGTGCCAGCAGAACCCTCCGGACGGGATCGCCCTCCTACAATGAGCAGTTCTTC. It codes for CASRTLRTGSPSYNEQFF.

The rearrangement joins TRBV12-3 or TRBV12-4 to TRBJ2-7, with D tentatively TRBD2 (6 bases). Between the trimmed V and J ends, which lost 3 bases and 2 bases, there was a span of 8 bases. This CDR3 has 13 amino acids. In DNA, the CDR3 is TGTGCCAGCAGTTTGGAGGGGCCCTACGAGCAGTACTTC. Protein sequence: CASSLEGPYEQYF.

The chain recombines TRBV19 with TRBJ1-5, with D unresolved. CDR3 length equals 12 residues. Germline V gene data show CDR1 as LNHDA and CDR2 as SQIVND (reference sequence). Between the trimmed V and J ends, which lost 3 bases and 9 bases, there was a span of 9 bases. As DNA, the CDR3 is TGTGCCAGTAGTATTCTGCGGAGGCCCCAGCATTTT. Amino acid sequence: CASSILRRPQHF.

The rearrangement joins TRBV19 to TRBJ1-1; D may be TRBD1 (5 bases). With 5 bases removed from V and 1 base from J, the gap between germline ends came to 17 bases. From germline, CDR1 is LNHDA and CDR2 SQIVND (reference sequence). The CDR3 has 16 residues. In DNA, the CDR3 is TGTGCCAGTAGTCCAAGGAGGGGTATGGAGAACACTGAAGCTTTCTTT. Protein sequence: CASSPRRGMENTEAFF.

V and J are TRBV28 and TRBJ2-5, with D possibly being TRBD2 (6 bases). With 5 bases removed from V and 9 bases from J, the gap between germline ends came to 19 bases. The CDR3 consists of 14 residues. CDR1 is MDHEN, CDR2 SYDVKM, per germline. The CDR3 DNA follows: TGTGCCAGCAGTCTCGCCGGGACTGCGTGGGCCCAGTACTTC. Its protein is CASSLAGTAWAQYF.

The chain recombines TRBV7-2 with TRBJ2-2; 8 nucleotides line up with TRBD2. The CDR3 totals 16 residues. After removal of 4 bases from V and 0 bases from J, the junction contained 4 bases not matched to a gene. Germline loops: CDR1 SGHTA, CDR2 FQGNSA. The CDR3 loop reads CASSSKLAANTGELFF. The CDR3 DNA is TGTGCCAGCAGCTCTAAACTAGCGGCGAACACCGGGGAGCTGTTTTTT.

The chain joins TRBV3-1 (or the pseudogene TRBV3-2) to TRBJ2-7; possible D gene TRBD2, 6 bases. This CDR3 contains 13 residues. The germline gives CDR1 LGHDT, CDR2 YNNKEL (reference sequence). Trimming pared 4 bases from V and 6 bases from J, leaving 13 bases between. CDR3: CASSRMGGGEQYF. In DNA form, the CDR3 reads TGTGCCAGCAGCCGGATGGGGGGTGGCGAGCAGTACTTC.

J is TRBJ1-5 and V is TRBV6-1, with TRBD1 as a possible D gene (6 bases). V shed 2 bases and J shed 2 bases, with 10 bases lying between them. The CDR3 sequence is 15 residues long. Germline CDR1 and CDR2: MNHNS and SASEGT. This CDR3 is CASSERGAGNQPQHF. CDR3 in DNA: TGTGCCAGCAGTGAAAGGGGGGCAGGCAATCAGCCCCAGCATTTT.

This sequence joins TRBV28 and TRBJ1-6, with 8 bases lining up with TRBD1. The V and J ends lost 2 bases and 6 bases, in that order; junction bases with no gene match: 3. The CDR3 consists of 15 residues. In germline, CDR1 is MDHEN, CDR2 SYDVKM. This chain's CDR3 is CASSLGGTGNSPLHF. The CDR3 DNA follows: TGTGCCAGCAGTTTAGGGGGGACAGGTAATTCACCCCTCCACTTT.

The chain is built from TRBV5-4 and TRBJ2-3; TRBD1 aligns across 9 bases. Germline V CDR1 and CDR2: SGHNT, YYREEE (reference sequence). The J segment lost 0 bases and the V segment lost 4 bases, leaving 12 bases of the junction unmatched. This CDR3 has 18 amino acids. This CDR3 reads CASSLGQGTVGSTDTQYF. The CDR3 DNA is TGTGCCAGCAGCCTGGGACAGGGCACGGTCGGAAGCACAGATACGCAGTATTTT.

This chain links TRBV6-5 with TRBJ2-7; D call uncertain. Germline V lookup: CDR1 MNHEY, CDR2 SVGAGI. The CDR3 consists of 15 residues. V was trimmed by 2 bases and J by 4 bases, leaving 15 bases between them. The CDR3, as DNA: TGTGCCAGCAGTTACGACGGATACAAGCCGTACGAGCAGTACTTC. Translation: CASSYDGYKPYEQYF.

The CDR3 sequence is CSVEGTNEKLFF. CDR3 in DNA: TGCAGCGTTGAGGGAACCAATGAAAAACTGTTTTTT. The chain has TRBV29-1 and TRBJ1-4; D not resolved. Germline lookup yields CDR1 SQVTM and CDR2 ANQGSEA. CDR3 length: 12 residues. V lost 3 bases to trimming and J lost 5 bases, with 7 bases between them.

By its share, this clone is medium-sized. The chain recombines TRBV29-1 with TRBJ2-1; D is ambiguous. This CDR3 is 13 amino acids long. V lost 2 bases, J lost 4 bases, and 9 bases lay in between. Germline CDR1 SQVTM, CDR2 ANQGSEA. The CDR3 DNA follows: TGCAGCGTTGAACTAGGTGGTTACAATGAGCAGTTCTTC. This sequence encodes CSVELGGYNEQFF.

The rearrangement uses TRBV4-3 and TRBJ2-2; 11 nucleotides align to TRBD1. Looked up from germline, CDR1 is LGHNA and CDR2 is YSLEER. CDR3 size: 16 residues. The V gene end was trimmed by 6 bases and the J gene end by 2 bases; junction bases not matched to a gene: 5. Written as DNA, the CDR3 is TGCGCCAGCAGTGTCGGGACAGGGGGTAACACCGGGGAGCTGTTTTTT. It specifies CASSVGTGGNTGELFF.

The rearrangement joins TRBV3-1 (or the pseudogene TRBV3-2) to TRBJ1-1; D possibly corresponds to TRBD1 (5 bases). CDR1 is LGHDT and CDR2 is YNNKEL in the germline V gene (reference sequence). Trimming left V 0 bases short and J 1 base short, with 15 bases between. This CDR3 has 17 residues. The CDR3 spells CASSQDAGRRRNTEAFF. The CDR3, as DNA: TGTGCCAGCAGCCAAGATGCAGGGCGGCGAAGGAACACTGAAGCTTTCTTT.

The chain couples TRBV19 to TRBJ1-5; 8 nucleotides agree with TRBD1. Unmatched junction bases numbered 8, after V lost 5 bases and J lost 2 bases. CDR1 is LNHDA and CDR2 is SQIVND in the germline V gene (reference sequence). CDR3 size: 16 residues. CDR3 DNA sequence: TGTGCCAGTAGTCTCGACAGGGGAGCGGGCAATCAGCCCCAGCATTTT. Translation gives CASSLDRGAGNQPQHF.

V and J are TRBV3-1 (or the pseudogene TRBV3-2) and TRBJ1-2; a possible D gene is TRBD1 (5 bases). With 3 bases removed from V and 2 bases from J, the gap between germline ends came to 10 bases. The CDR3 is made up of 14 amino acids. CDR1 LGHDT and CDR2 YNNKEL come from the germline V gene (reference sequence). CDR3 in amino acids: CASSQGGENYGYTF. CDR3 nucleotide sequence: TGTGCCAGCAGCCAGGGGGGGGAAAACTATGGCTACACCTTC.